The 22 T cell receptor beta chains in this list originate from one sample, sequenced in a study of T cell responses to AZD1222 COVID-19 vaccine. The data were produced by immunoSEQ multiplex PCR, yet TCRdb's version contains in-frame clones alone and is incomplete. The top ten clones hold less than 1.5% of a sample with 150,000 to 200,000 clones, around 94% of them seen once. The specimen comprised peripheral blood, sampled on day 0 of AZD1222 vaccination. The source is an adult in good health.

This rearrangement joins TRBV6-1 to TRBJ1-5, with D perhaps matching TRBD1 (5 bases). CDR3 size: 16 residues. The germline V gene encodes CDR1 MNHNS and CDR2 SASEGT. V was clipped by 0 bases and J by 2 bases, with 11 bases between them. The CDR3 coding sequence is TGTGCCAGCAGTGAAGCGCTCAGGGCCGGCAATCAGCCCCAGCATTTT. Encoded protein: CASSEALRAGNQPQHF.

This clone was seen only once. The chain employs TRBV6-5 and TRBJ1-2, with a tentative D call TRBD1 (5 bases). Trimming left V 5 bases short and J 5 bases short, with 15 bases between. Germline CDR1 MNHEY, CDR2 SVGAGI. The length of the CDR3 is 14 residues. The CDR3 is CASSPRGGTYGYTF. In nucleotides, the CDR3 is TGTGCCAGCAGTCCAAGGGGAGGCACTTATGGCTACACCTTC.

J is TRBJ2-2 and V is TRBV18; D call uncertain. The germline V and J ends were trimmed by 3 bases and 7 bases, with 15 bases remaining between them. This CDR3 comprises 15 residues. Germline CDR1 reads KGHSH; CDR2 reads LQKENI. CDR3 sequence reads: CASSPPGQARGELFF. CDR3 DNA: TGTGCCAGCTCACCTCCGGGCCAAGCACGCGGGGAGCTGTTTTTT. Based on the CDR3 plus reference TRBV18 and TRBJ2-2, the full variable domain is NAGVMQNPRHLVRRRGQEARLRCSPMKGHSHVYWYRQLPEEGLKFMVYLQKENIIDESGMPKERFSAEFPKEGPSILRIQQVVRGDSAAYFCASSPPGQARGELFFGEGSRLTVL.

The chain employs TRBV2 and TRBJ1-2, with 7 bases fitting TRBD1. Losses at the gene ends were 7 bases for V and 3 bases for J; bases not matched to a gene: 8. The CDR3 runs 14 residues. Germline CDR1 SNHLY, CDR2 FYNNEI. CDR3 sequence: CASNPRGGDYGYTF. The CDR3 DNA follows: TGTGCCAGCAACCCGCGAGGGGGCGACTATGGCTACACCTTC.

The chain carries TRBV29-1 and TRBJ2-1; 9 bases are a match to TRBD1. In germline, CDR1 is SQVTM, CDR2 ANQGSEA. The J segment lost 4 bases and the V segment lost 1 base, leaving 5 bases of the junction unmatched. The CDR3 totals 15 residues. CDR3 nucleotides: TGCAGCGTTGAAGGTGGGACAGGGACGTACAATGAGCAGTTCTTC. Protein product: CSVEGGTGTYNEQFF.

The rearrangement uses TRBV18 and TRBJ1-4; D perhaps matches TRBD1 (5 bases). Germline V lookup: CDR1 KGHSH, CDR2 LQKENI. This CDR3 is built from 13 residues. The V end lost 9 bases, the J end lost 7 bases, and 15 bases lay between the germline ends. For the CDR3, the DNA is TGTGCCAGTGGCTCCGGGGGAGGTGAAAAACTGTTTTTT. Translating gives CASGSGGGEKLFF. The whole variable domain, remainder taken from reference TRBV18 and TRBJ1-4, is NAGVMQNPRHLVRRRGQEARLRCSPMKGHSHVYWYRQLPEEGLKFMVYLQKENIIDESGMPKERFSAEFPKEGPSILRIQQVVRGDSAAYFCASGSGGGEKLFFGSGTQLSVL.

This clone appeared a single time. The CDR3 bases are TGTGCCAGCTCACCGGGGACTAACTATGGCTACACCTTC. This translates into CASSPGTNYGYTF. The rearrangement uses TRBV18 and TRBJ1-2; D gene ambiguous. V was pared by 3 bases and J by 0 bases, with 5 bases between. The CDR3 runs to 13 residues. Germline-derived CDR1 and CDR2 are KGHSH and LQKENI. The full variable domain, with the rest looked up from reference TRBV18 and TRBJ1-2, is NAGVMQNPRHLVRRRGQEARLRCSPMKGHSHVYWYRQLPEEGLKFMVYLQKENIIDESGMPKERFSAEFPKEGPSILRIQQVVRGDSAAYFCASSPGTNYGYTFGSGTRLTVV.

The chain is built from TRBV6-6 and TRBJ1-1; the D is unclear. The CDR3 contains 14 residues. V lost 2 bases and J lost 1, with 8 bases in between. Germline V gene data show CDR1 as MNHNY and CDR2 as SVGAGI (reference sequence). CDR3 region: CASSYDRTNTEAFF. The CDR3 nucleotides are TGTGCCAGCAGTTACGATCGGACGAACACTGAAGCTTTCTTT.

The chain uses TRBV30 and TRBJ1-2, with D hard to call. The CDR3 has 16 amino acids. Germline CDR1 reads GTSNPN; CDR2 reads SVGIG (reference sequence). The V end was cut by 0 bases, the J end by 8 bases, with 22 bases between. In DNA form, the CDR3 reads TGTGCCTGGAGTGTAAACATCCCGCCAGGCCCTGGGGGCTACACCTTC. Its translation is CAWSVNIPPGPGGYTF.

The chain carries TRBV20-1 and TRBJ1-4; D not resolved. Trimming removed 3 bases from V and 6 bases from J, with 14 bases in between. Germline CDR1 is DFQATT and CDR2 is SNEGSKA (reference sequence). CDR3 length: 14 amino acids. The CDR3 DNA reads TGCAGTGCTAGTCGCGACCTAAGGGATGAAAAACTGTTTTTT. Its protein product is CSASRDLRDEKLFF.

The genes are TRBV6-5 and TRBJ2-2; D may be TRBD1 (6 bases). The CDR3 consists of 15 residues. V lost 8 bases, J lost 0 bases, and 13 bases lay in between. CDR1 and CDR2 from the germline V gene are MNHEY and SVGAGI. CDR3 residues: CASPSRTANTGELFF. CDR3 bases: TGTGCCAGCCCCTCCAGGACAGCGAACACCGGGGAGCTGTTTTTT.

The CDR3 loop reads CASKDGGANVLTF. DNA of the CDR3: TGTGCCAGCAAGGATGGGGGGGCCAACGTCCTGACTTTC. This sequence joins TRBV2 and TRBJ2-6; D call uncertain. CDR3 length equals 13 residues. Germline assignment: CDR1 SNHLY and CDR2 FYNNEI. Trimming took 7 bases from V and 4 from J, leaving 8 bases between them.

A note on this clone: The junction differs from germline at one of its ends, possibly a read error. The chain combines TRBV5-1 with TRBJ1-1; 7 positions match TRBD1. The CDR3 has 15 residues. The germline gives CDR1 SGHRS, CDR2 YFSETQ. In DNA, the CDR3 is TGCGCCAGCAGCTTGGTCGGGCAGGGGGACACCGAAGCTTTCTTT. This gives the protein CASSLVGQGDTEAFF. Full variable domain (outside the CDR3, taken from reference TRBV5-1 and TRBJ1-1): KAGVTQTPRYLIKTRGQQVTLSCSPISGHRSVSWYQQTPGQGLQFLFEYFSETQRNKGNFPGRFSGRQFSNSRSEMNVSTLELGDSALYLCASSLVGQGDTEAFFGQGTRLTVV.

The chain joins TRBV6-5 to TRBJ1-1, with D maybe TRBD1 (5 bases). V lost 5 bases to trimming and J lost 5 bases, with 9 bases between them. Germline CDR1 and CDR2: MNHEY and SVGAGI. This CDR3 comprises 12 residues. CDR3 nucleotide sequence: TGTGCCAGCAGTCAGGGTAGTACTGAAGCTTTCTTT. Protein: CASSQGSTEAFF.

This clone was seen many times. CDR3 sequence: CASSDTRGRAVNTEAFF. The CDR3 DNA reads as TGTGCCAGCAGTGATACGAGGGGGCGCGCGGTGAACACTGAAGCTTTCTTT. V usage is TRBV2 and J usage is TRBJ1-1; TRBD1 matches at 7 bases. The germline V gene encodes CDR1 SNHLY and CDR2 FYNNEI. The CDR3 is 17 residues long. J lost 0 bases, V lost 3 bases, and 10 bases had no gene match.

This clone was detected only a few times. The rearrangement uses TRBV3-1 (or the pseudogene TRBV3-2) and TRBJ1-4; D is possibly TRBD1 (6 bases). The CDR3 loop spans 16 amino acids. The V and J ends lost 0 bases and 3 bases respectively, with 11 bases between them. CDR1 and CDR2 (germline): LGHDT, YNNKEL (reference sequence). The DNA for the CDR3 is TGTGCCAGCAGCCAAGACCTCGGGACATCTAATGAAAAACTGTTTTTT. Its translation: CASSQDLGTSNEKLFF.

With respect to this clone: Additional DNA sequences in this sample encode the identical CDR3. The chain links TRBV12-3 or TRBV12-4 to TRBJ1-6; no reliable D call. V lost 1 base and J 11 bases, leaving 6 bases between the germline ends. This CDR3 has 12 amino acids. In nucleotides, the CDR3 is TGTGCCAGCAGTTTAGGGAGCCCACCCCTCCACTTT. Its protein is CASSLGSPPLHF.

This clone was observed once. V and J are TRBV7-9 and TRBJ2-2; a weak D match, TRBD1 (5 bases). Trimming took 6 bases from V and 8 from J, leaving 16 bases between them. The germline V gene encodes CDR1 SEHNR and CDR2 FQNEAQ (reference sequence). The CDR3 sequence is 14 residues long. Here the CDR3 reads CASSQTLRTGELFF. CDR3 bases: TGTGCCAGCAGTCAAACCCTCCGGACAGGGGAGCTGTTTTTT.

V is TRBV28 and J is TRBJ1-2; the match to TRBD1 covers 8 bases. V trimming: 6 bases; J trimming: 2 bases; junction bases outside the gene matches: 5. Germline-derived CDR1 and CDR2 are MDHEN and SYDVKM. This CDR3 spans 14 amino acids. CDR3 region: CASSAGTGNYGYTF. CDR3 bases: TGTGCCAGCAGCGCCGGGACAGGCAACTATGGCTACACCTTC.

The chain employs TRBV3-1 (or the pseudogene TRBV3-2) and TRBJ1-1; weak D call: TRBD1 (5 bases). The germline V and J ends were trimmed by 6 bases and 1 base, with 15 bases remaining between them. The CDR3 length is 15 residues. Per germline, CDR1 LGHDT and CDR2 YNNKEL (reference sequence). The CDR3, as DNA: TGTGCCAGCAGTCGTCCGGGACGAGGGAACACTGAAGCTTTCTTT. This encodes CASSRPGRGNTEAFF.

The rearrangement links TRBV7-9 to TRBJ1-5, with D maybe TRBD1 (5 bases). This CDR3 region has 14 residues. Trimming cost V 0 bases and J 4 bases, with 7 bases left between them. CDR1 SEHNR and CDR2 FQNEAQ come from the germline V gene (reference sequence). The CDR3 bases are TGTGCCAGCAGCTTAGCTGGGGGAAATCAGCCCCAGCATTTT. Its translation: CASSLAGGNQPQHF.

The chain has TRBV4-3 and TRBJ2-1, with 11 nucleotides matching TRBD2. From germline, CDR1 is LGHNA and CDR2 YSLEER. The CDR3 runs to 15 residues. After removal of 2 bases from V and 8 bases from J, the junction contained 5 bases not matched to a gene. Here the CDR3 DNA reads TGCGCCAGCAGCCAACCTAGCGGGGGGATACATGAGCAGTTCTTC. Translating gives CASSQPSGGIHEQFF.